The rows below give T cell receptor beta chains drawn from one sample of a study of cytomegalovirus exposure and HLA in healthy donors. Produced via immunoSEQ multiplex PCR; TCRdb's table is partial and in-frame only. In the table there are hundreds of thousands of clones, approximately 80% of which are singletons. Sequenced input: PBMCs. All receptors derive from a young man in good health and CMV-seronegative. Each CDR3 is given with its conserved first and last residue. The D gene is left open where the match is weak. A row's size may be missing; if present it is once, few, many or a size class.

V	J	size	D	CDR3	DNA
TRBV18	TRBJ2-3	few	.	CARSTGFSTDTQYF	TGTGCCAGGAGTACCGGGTTTAGCACAGATACGCAGTATTTT
TRBV9	TRBJ2-3	.	.	CASSVGGRGTDTQYF	TGTGCCAGCAGCGTAGGTGGCAGGGGCACAGATACGCAGTATTTT
TRBV5-6	TRBJ2-1	once	TRBD1	CASSLVPGQGLDNEQFF	TGTGCCAGCAGCTTGGTGCCGGGACAGGGGCTTGACAATGAGCAGTTCTTC
TRBV5-1	TRBJ1-1	.	TRBD1	CASSLRQGDPEAFF	TGCGCCAGCAGCTTGCGCCAGGGGGACCCTGAAGCTTTCTTT
TRBV4-1	TRBJ2-1	.	.	CASSQGLVSNEQFF	TGCGCCAGCAGCCAAGGTCTGGTTAGCAATGAGCAGTTCTTC
TRBV2	TRBJ2-5	.	.	CASTSREAEETQYF	TGTGCCAGCACTTCCAGGGAGGCCGAAGAGACCCAGTACTTC
TRBV7-9	TRBJ2-2	.	TRBD1	CASSTDRGVGELFF	TGTGCCAGCAGCACCGACAGGGGAGTTGGGGAGCTGTTTTTT
TRBV21-1	TRBJ2-3	.	.	CASTEDPTSRSTDTQYF	TGTGCCAGCACCGAAGATCCGACTAGCAGGAGCACAGATACGCAGTATTTT
TRBV6-1	TRBJ1-1	.	.	CASSGQQGPAFF	TGTGCCAGCAGTGGGCAACAGGGTCCGGCTTTCTTT
TRBV5-1	TRBJ2-2	once	.	CASTPGPHTGELFF	TGCGCCAGCACCCCGGGTCCCCACACCGGGGAGCTGTTTTTT
TRBV7-9	TRBJ1-2	.	TRBD1	CASSLEGHRGLGYTF	TGTGCCAGCAGCTTAGAAGGGCACAGGGGGCTCGGCTACACCTTC
TRBV29-1	TRBJ2-2	few	TRBD1	CSVRTQGAGSGELFF	TGCAGCGTCCGGACTCAGGGGGCGGGATCCGGGGAGCTGTTTTTT
TRBV28	TRBJ1-2	.	TRBD1	CASSAGQSFSGYTF	TGTGCCAGCAGTGCGGGACAGAGTTTCTCTGGCTACACCTTC
TRBV7-2	TRBJ2-1	once	TRBD2	CASSLGTSGGANEQFF	TGTGCCAGCAGCTTAGGGACTAGCGGGGGGGCAAATGAGCAGTTCTTC
TRBV11-2	TRBJ2-7	.	TRBD1	CASSLGPTGTIPYEQYF	TGTGCCAGCAGCTTAGGCCCGACAGGGACAATCCCCTACGAGCAGTACTTC
TRBV29-1	TRBJ1-2	.	TRBD1	CSVGQAYGYGYTF	TGCAGCGTGGGACAGGCATATGGCTATGGCTACACCTTC
TRBV2	TRBJ1-3	few	.	CASSEQGSSGNTIYF	TGTGCCAGCAGTGAACAGGGAAGCTCTGGAAACACCATATATTTT
TRBV2	TRBJ1-2	.	TRBD1	CASVRDRGQSYGYTF	TGTGCCAGCGTCCGGGACAGGGGGCAGAGCTATGGCTACACCTTC
TRBV6-1	TRBJ1-1	.	.	CASSLQGLGNTEAFF	TGTGCCAGCAGTCTACAGGGTCTGGGTAACACTGAAGCTTTCTTT
TRBV7-9	TRBJ2-7	.	TRBD1	CASSIPGQTYEQYF	TGTGCCAGCAGCATCCCGGGACAGACCTACGAGCAGTACTTC
TRBV7-2	TRBJ2-7	.	TRBD1	CASSLGREIQQGSCF	TGTGCCAGCAGCTTAGGAAGGGAAATCCAACAGGGGAGCTGCTTC
TRBV5-5	TRBJ2-5	once	TRBD2	CASSYGTSGGQGTQYF	TGTGCCAGCAGCTACGGGACTAGCGGGGGGCAGGGGACCCAGTACTTC
TRBV13	TRBJ2-7	few	TRBD1	CASSGRQGYGHEQYF	TGTGCCAGCAGCGGCCGACAGGGTTATGGGCACGAGCAGTACTTC
TRBV19	TRBJ1-2	.	.	CASSIDLEEVDGYTF	TGTGCCAGTAGTATAGACCTAGAAGAGGTAGATGGCTACACCTTC
TRBV2	TRBJ2-6	once	.	CASSEALRAVDAGASVLTF	TGTGCCAGCAGTGAAGCGCTTCGGGCAGTGGATGCGGGGGCCAGCGTCCTGACTTTC
TRBV4-1	TRBJ2-5	.	TRBD2	CASSLEVAGPRGLQETQYF	TGCGCCAGCAGCCTGGAGGTAGCGGGGCCCCGCGGCCTGCAAGAGACCCAGTACTTC
TRBV14	TRBJ2-3	once	TRBD2	CASSQDPRRGAPNDRHTQYF	TGTGCCAGCAGCCAAGATCCCAGGCGGGGGGCCCCAAACGACCGTCATACGCAGTATTTT
TRBV5-6	TRBJ2-3	.	TRBD2	CASSSPGLAGPSSTDTQYF	TGTGCCAGCAGCTCACCGGGACTAGCGGGCCCATCTAGCACAGATACGCAGTATTTT
TRBV9	TRBJ1-1	.	.	CASSEIGQTAFF	TGTGCCAGCAGCGAGATAGGACAGACGGCTTTCTTT
TRBV11-2	TRBJ2-7	.	.	CASSLSGLEQYF	TGTGCCAGCAGCTTGTCTGGGCTCGAGCAGTACTTC
TRBV5-5	TRBJ1-6	.	TRBD1	CASSSYTGTENSPLHF	TGTGCCAGCAGCTCCTATACCGGGACAGAGAATTCACCCCTCCACTTT
TRBV29-1	TRBJ2-2	once	TRBD1	CSVGPRQGAGGELFF	TGCAGCGTTGGGCCAAGACAGGGGGCAGGCGGGGAGCTGTTTTTT
TRBV28	TRBJ1-5	.	.	CASSSKWGQYSNQPQHF	TGTGCCAGCAGTTCCAAATGGGGGCAGTATAGCAATCAGCCCCAGCATTTT
TRBV14	TRBJ2-3	.	TRBD2	CASSQALGRGTEDTQYF	TGTGCCAGCAGCCAAGCCCTGGGGCGGGGGACCGAAGATACGCAGTATTTT
TRBV9	TRBJ1-1	.	.	CASSLGLGRETEAFF	TGTGCCAGCAGTCTCGGATTAGGGCGGGAAACTGAAGCTTTCTTT
TRBV18	TRBJ2-3	few	.	CASSPVISGTDTQYF	TGTGCCAGCTCACCTGTCATTTCGGGCACAGATACGCAGTATTTT